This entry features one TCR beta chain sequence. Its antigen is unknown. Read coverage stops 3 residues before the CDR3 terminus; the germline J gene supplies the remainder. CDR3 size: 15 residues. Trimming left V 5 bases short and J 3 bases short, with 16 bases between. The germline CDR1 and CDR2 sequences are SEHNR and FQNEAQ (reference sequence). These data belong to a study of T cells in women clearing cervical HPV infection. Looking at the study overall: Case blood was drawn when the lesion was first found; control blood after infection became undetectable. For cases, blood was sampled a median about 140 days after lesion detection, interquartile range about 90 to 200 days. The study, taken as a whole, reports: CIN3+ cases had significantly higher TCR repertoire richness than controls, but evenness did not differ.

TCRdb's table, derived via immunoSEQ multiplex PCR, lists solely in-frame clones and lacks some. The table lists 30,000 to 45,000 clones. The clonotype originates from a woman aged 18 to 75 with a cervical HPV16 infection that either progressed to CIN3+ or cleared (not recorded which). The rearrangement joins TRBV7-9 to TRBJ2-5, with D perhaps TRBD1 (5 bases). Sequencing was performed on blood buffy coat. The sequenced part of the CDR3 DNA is TGTGCCAGCAGCCCCCTTAGGGGATCCGAAGAGACC. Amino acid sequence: CASSPLRGSEET. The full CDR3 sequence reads CASSPLRGSEETQYF.